This section outlines one T cell receptor (beta chain) sequence together with its context. What it binds is not known. The data were obtained in a study of post-analysis software for immune sequencing data. Study outcomes and limitations: Analysis by F measure revealed that same-batch samples clustered strongly together. Patients showed TRBV5-6, TRBV5-1 and TRBV20-1 among a few TRBV segments more frequent than in controls.

Prepared TCR beta cDNA libraries contained unique molecular identifiers. TCRdb fed the PCR reads into MiXCR, producing one record per CDR3 protein. The sample yields a few hundred thousand distinct CDR3 sequences, less than 40% seen once. Trimming stripped 1 base from V and 0 bases from J, with 8 bases between. The CDR3 is 16 amino acids. CDR1 is SGHDT and CDR2 is YYEEEE in the germline V gene. The sequence came from a girl aged 2-17 years with multiple sclerosis. Sequencing was done on a sample of blood. The chain uses TRBV5-6 and TRBJ2-6; D is ambiguous. The CDR3 loop is CASSLYSYSGANVLTF. CDR3 in DNA: TGTGCCAGCAGCTTGTATTCATACTCTGGGGCCAACGTCCTGACTTTC.